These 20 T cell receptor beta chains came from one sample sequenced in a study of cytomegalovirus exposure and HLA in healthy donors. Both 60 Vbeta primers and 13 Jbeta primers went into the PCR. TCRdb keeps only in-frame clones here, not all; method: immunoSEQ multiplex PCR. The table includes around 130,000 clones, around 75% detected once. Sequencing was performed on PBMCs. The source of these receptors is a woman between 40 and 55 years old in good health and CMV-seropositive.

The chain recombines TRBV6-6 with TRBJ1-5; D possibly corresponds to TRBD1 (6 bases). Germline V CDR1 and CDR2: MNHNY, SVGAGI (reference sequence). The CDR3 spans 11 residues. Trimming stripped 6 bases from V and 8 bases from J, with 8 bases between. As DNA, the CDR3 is TGTGCCAGCAGCTCAGGGGAGCCCCAGCATTTT. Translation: CASSSGEPQHF.

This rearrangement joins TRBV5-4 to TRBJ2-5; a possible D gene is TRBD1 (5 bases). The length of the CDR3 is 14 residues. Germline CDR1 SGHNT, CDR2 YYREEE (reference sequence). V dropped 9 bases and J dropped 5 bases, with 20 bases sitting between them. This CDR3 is CATFLKGVSETQYF. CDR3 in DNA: TGTGCCACCTTTCTTAAAGGGGTCTCGGAGACCCAGTACTTC. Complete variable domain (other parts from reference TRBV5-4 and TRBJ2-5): ETGVTQSPTHLIKTRGQQVTLRCSSQSGHNTVSWYQQALGQGPQFIFQYYREEENGRGNFPPRFSGLQFPNYSSELNVNALELDDSALYLCATFLKGVSETQYFGPGTRLLVL.

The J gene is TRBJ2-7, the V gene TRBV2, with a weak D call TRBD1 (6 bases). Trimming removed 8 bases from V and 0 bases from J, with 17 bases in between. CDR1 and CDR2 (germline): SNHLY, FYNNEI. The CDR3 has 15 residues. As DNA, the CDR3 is TGTGCCAGCCTAATAACAGGGAAGAGCTCCTACGAGCAGTACTTC. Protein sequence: CASLITGKSSYEQYF.

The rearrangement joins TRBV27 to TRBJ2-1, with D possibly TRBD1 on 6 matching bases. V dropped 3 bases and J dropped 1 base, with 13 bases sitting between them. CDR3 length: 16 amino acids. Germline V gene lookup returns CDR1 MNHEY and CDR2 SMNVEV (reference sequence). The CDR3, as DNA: TGTGCCAGCAGTTTGGCACGGACAGAGTCCTACAATGAGCAGTTCTTC. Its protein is CASSLARTESYNEQFF.

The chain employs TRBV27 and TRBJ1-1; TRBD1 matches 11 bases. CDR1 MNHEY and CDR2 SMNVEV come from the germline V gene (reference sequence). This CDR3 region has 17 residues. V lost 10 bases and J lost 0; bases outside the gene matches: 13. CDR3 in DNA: TGTGCCACCGTTGGACAGGGGGCCCCTCTCATGAACACTGAAGCTTTCTTT. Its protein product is CATVGQGAPLMNTEAFF.

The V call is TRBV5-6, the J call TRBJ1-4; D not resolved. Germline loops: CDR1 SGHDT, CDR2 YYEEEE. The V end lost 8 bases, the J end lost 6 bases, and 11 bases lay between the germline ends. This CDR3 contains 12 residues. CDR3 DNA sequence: TGTGCCAGTGGAAGGCAGGATGAAAAACTGTTTTTT. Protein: CASGRQDEKLFF.

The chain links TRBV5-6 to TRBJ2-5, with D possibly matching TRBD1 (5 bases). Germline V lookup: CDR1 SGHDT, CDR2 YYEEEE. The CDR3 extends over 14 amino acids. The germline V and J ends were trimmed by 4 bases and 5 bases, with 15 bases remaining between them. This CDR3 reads CASSDAGITETQYF. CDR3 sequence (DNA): TGTGCCAGCAGCGACGCAGGGATCACGGAGACCCAGTACTTC.

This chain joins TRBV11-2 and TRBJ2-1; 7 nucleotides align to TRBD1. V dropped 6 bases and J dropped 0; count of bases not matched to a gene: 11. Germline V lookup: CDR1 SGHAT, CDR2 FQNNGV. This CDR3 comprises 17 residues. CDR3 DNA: TGTGCCAGCAGACCACCCACAGGGGCCAGCTCCTACAATGAGCAGTTCTTC. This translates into CASRPPTGASSYNEQFF.

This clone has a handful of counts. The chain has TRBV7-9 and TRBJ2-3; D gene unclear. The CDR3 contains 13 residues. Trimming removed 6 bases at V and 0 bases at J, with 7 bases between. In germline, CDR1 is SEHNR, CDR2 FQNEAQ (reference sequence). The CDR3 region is CASRSPSTDTQYF. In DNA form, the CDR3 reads TGTGCCAGCAGGAGCCCTAGCACAGATACGCAGTATTTT.

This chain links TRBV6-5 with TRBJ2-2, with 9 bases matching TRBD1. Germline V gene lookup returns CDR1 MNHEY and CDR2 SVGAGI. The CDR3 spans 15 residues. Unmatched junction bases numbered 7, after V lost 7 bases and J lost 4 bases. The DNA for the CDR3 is TGTGCCAGCACCGTAGACAGGGGGAGCACCGGGGAGCTGTTTTTT. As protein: CASTVDRGSTGELFF.

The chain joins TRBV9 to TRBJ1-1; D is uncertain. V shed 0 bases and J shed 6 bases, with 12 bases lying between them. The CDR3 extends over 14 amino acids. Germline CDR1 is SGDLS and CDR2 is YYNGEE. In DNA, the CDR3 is TGTGCCAGCAGCGTAGTGAGGGCCAGCTCTGAAGCTTTCTTT. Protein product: CASSVVRASSEAFF.

Here the CDR3 DNA reads TGTGCCAGCAGCGTTAACAGGGATTCGAACACTGAAGCTTTCTTT. Protein: CASSVNRDSNTEAFF. The chain recombines TRBV5-8 with TRBJ1-1, with D possibly matching TRBD1 (6 bases). Germline lookup yields CDR1 SGHTS and CDR2 YDEGEE. V was shortened by 4 bases and J by 1 base, with 14 bases between the two germline ends. The CDR3 extends over 15 amino acids.

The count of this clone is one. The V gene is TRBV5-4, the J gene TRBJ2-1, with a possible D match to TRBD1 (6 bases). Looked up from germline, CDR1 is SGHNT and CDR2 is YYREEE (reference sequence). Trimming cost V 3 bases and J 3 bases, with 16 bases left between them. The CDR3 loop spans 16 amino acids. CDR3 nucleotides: TGTGCCAGCAGCTCCAGGGGTGGGGCTAACTACAATGAGCAGTTCTTC. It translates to CASSSRGGANYNEQFF.

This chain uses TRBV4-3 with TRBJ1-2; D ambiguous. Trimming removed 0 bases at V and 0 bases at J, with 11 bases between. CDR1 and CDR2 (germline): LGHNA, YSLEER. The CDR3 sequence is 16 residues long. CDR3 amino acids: CASSQDTAKTNYGYTF. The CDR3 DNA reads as TGCGCCAGCAGCCAAGATACAGCCAAAACTAACTATGGCTACACCTTC.

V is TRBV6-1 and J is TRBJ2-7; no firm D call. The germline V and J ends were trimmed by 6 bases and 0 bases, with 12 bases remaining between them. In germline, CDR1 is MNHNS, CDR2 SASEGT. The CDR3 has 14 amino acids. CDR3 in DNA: TGTGCCAGCAGCTTTCAAGAGAGCTCCTACGAGCAGTACTTC. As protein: CASSFQESSYEQYF.

DNA for the CDR3: TGTGCCAGCAGTTACTCCTCCCCCCCCCATGAGCAGTTCTTC. Residues: CASSYSSPPHEQFF. The chain joins TRBV6-6 to TRBJ2-1; D unresolved. The V gene lost 0 bases and the J gene lost 8 bases, with 11 bases spanning the gap. Per the germline V gene, CDR1 is MNHNY and CDR2 is SVGAGI (reference sequence). The CDR3 is 14 amino acids.

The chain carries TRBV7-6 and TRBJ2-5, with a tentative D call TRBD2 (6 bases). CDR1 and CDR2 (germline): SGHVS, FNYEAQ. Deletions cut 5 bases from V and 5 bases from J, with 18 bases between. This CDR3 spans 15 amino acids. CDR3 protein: CASSHDAGLWETQYF. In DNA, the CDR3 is TGTGCCAGCAGCCACGACGCCGGACTATGGGAGACCCAGTACTTC.

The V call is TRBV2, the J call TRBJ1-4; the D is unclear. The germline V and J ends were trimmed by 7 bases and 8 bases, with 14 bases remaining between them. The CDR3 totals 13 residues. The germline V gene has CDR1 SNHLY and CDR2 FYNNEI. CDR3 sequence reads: CASTQVKSEKLFF. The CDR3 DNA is TGTGCCAGCACGCAGGTCAAATCAGAAAAACTGTTTTTT.

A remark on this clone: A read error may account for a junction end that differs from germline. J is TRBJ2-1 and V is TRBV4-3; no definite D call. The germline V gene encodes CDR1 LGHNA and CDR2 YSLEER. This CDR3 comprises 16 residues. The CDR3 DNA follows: TGCGCCAGCAGCCAAGATCGATGGCAGCGAAGTATGGAGCATTTCTTC. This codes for CASSQDRWQRSMEHFF.

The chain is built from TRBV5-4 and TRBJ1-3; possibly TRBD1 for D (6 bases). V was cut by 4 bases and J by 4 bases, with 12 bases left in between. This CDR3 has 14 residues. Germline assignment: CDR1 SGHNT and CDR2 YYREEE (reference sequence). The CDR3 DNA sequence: TGTGCCAGCAGCCCCCCAGGGGCAGGAAACACCATATATTTT. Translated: CASSPPGAGNTIYF.